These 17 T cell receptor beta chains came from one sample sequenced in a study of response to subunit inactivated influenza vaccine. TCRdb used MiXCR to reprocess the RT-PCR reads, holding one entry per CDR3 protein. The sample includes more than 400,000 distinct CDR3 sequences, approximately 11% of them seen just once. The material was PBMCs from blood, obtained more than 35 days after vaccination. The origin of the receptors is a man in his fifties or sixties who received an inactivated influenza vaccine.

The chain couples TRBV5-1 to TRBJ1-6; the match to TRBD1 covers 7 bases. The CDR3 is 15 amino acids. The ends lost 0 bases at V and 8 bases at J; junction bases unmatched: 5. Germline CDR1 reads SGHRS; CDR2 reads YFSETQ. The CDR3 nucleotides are TGCGCCAGCAGCTTGGAGACAGGGCCTGATTCACCCCTCCACTTT. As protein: CASSLETGPDSPLHF.

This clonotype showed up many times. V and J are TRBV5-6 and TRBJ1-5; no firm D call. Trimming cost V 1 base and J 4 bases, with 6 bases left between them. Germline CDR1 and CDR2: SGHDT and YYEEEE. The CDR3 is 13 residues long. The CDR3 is CASSLNRNQPQHF. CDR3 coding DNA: TGTGCCAGCAGCTTGAACAGAAATCAGCCCCAGCATTTT.

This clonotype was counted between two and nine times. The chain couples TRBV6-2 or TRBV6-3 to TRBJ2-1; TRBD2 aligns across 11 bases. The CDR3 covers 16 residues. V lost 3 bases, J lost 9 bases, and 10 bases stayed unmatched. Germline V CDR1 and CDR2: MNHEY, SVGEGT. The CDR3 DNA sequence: TGTGCCAGCAGTTATGGTAGCGGGAGGGTACTGGGTGAGCAGTTCTTC. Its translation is CASSYGSGRVLGEQFF.

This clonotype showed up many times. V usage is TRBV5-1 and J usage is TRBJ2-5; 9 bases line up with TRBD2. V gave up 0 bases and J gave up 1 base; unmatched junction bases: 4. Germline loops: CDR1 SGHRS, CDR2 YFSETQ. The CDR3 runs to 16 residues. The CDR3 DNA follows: TGCGCCAGCAGCTTGGGCCCAGCGGGAGGCCAAGAGACCCAGTACTTC. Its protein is CASSLGPAGGQETQYF.

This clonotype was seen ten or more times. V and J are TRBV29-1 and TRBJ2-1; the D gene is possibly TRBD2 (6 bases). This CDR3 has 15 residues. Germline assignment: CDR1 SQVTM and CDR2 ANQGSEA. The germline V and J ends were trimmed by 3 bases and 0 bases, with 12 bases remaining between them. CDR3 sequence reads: CSVDGRTSSYNEQFF. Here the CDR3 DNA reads TGCAGCGTTGATGGGAGGACGAGCTCCTACAATGAGCAGTTCTTC.

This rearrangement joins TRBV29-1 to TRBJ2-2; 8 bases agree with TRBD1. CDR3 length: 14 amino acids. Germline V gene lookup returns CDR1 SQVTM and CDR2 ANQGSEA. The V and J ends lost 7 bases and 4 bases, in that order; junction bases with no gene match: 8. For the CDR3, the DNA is TGCAGCGGGCAACGACAGGGGTCCACCGGGGAGCTGTTTTTT. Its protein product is CSGQRQGSTGELFF.

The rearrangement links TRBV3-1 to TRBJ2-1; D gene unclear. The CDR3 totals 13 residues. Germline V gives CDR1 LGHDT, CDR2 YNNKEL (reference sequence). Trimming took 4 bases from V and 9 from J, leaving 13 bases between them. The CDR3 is CASSRSSFFEQFF. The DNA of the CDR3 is TGTGCCAGCAGCCGATCCTCCTTTTTTGAGCAGTTCTTC.

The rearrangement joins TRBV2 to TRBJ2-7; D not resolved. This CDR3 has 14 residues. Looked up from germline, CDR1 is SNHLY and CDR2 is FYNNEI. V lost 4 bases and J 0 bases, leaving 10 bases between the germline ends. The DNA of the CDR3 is TGTGCCAGCAGTGCTCTGGCTGACTCCTACGAGCAGTACTTC. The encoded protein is CASSALADSYEQYF.

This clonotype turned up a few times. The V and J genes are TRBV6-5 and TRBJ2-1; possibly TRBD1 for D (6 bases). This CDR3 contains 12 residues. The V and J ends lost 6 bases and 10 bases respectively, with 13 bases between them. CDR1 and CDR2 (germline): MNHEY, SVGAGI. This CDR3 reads CASRKTGGEQFF. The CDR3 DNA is TGTGCCAGCAGGAAGACAGGCGGAGAGCAGTTCTTC.

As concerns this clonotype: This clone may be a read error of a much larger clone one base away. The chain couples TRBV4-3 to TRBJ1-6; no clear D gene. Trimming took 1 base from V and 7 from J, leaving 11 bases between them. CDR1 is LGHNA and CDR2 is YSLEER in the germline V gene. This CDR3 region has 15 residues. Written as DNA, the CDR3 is TGCGCCAGCAGCCAAGCTGCCATTTGGAATTCACCCCTCCACTTT. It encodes CASSQAAIWNSPLHF.

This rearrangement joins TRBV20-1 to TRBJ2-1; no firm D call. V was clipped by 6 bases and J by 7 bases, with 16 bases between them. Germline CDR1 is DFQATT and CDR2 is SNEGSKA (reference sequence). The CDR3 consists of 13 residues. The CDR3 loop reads CSASRCTVNEQFF. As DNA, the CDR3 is TGCAGTGCAAGTAGATGTACGGTAAATGAGCAGTTCTTC.

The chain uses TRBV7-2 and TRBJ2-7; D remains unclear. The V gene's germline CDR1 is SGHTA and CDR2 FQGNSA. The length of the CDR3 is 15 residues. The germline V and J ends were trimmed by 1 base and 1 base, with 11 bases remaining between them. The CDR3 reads CASSLGRASSYEQYF. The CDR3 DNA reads TGTGCCAGCAGCTTAGGAAGGGCCTCATCCTACGAGCAGTACTTC.

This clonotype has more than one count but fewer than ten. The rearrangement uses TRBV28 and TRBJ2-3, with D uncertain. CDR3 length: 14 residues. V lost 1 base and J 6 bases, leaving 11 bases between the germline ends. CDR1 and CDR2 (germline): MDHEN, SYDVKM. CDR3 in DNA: TGTGCCAGCAGTTTATTTGCGAGCCTGGATACGCAGTATTTT. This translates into CASSLFASLDTQYF. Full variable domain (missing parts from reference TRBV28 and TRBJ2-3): DVKVTQSSRYLVKRTGEKVFLECVQDMDHENMFWYRQDPGLGLRLIYFSYDVKMKEKGDIPEGYSVSREKKERFSLILESASTNQTSMYLCASSLFASLDTQYFGPGTRLTVL.

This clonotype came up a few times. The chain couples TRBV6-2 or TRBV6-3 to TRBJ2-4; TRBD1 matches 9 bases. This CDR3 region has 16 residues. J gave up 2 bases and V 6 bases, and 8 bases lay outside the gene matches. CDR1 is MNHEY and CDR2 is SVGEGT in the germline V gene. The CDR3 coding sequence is TGTGCCAGCAGAGCCTCGGGACAGGGAACCAAAAACATTCAGTACTTC. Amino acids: CASRASGQGTKNIQYF.

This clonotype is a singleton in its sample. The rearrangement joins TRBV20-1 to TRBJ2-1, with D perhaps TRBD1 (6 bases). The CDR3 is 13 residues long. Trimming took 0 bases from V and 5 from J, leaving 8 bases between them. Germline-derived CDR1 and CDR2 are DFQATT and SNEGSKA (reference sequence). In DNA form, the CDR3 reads TGCAGTGCTAGAGATTACAGGGACAATGAGCAGTTCTTC. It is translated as CSARDYRDNEQFF.

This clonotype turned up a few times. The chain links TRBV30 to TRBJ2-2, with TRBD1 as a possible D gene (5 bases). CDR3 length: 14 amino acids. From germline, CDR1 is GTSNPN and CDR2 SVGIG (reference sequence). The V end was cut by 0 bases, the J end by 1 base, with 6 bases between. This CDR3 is CAWSVGENTGELFF. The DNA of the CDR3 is TGTGCCTGGAGTGTAGGGGAGAACACCGGGGAGCTGTTTTTT.

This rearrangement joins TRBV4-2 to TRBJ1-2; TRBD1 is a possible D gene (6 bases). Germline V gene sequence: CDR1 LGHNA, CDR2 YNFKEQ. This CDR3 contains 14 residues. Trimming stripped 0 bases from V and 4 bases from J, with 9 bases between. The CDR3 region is CASSQDTTGYGYTF. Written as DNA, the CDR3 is TGTGCCAGCAGCCAAGATACGACAGGCTATGGCTACACCTTC.